This record covers a single T cell receptor (beta chain). The antigen is unknown. No infections or other immune events were documented during collection. Between the trimmed V and J ends, which lost 0 bases and 2 bases, there was a span of 13 bases. The CDR3 runs to 16 residues. The germline V gene has CDR1 KGHSH and CDR2 LQKENI. The data stem from a study of identifying expanded T cells in peripheral blood. Overall study results and limits: Variance in clone template counts between approximately two-week samples significantly increased with total template count across all healthy donors. Technical replicates showed about 1.1 changed clones; approximately 2 weeks 15 to 20; four weeks 19.

Clones were read by immunoSEQ multiplex PCR, and TCRdb kept only the in-frame ones, dropping some. The sample lists around 50,000 clones; approximately 89% were seen once. The chain has TRBV18 and TRBJ2-5, with a possible D match to TRBD1 (6 bases). The sequence came from a person aged 18 to 75 in good health. Sample: blood. CDR3 bases: TGTGCCAGCTCACCACCGAGACAGGCGTTACAAGAGACCCAGTACTTC. The encoded protein is CASSPPRQALQETQYF. The complete variable domain, with remaining parts taken from reference TRBV18 and TRBJ2-5, reads NAGVMQNPRHLVRRRGQEARLRCSPMKGHSHVYWYRQLPEEGLKFMVYLQKENIIDESGMPKERFSAEFPKEGPSILRIQQVVRGDSAAYFCASSPPRQALQETQYFGPGTRLLVL.